The subject of this entry is one T cell receptor beta chain. TCRdb's table, derived via immunoSEQ multiplex PCR, lists solely in-frame clones and lacks some. Among 6,000 to 8,500 clones listed, roughly three fifths were seen once. These data come from a study of CD39 and CD103 CD8 tumor-infiltrating T cells. CD8+CD4-CD45RA- cells, CCR7-positive or negative, formed the memory CD8 sort. The sequenced sample was CD8+ T cells sorted from blood. Subset noted: total memory CD8 T cells (CD45RA-CCR7+/-) from blood or uninvolved lymph node. This receptor was identified in a human donor with head and neck squamous cell carcinoma.

The CDR3 region has the DNA TGTGCCAGCAGCTGGGACCCCGCGGGGGCCCAGTACTTC. This codes for CASSWDPAGAQYF. The rearrangement joins TRBV5-6 to TRBJ2-5; 7 bases are shared with TRBD2. Losses at the gene ends were 3 bases for V and 9 bases for J; bases not matched to a gene: 8. Looked up from germline, CDR1 is SGHDT and CDR2 is YYEEEE. The CDR3 spans 13 residues. The whole variable domain, filled in from reference TRBV5-6 and TRBJ2-5, reads DAGVTQSPTHLIKTRGQQVTLRCSPKSGHDTVSWYQQALGQGPQFIFQYYEEEERQRGNFPDRFSGHQFPNYSSELNVNALLLGDSALYLCASSWDPAGAQYFGPGTRLLVL.